This TCR beta chain was observed in a study of shared clonotypes between healthy human individuals. Overall study findings and caveats: Estimated richness was generally greater in naive than memory subsets. About 5% was the fraction of naive CD4 clonotypes found shared across several donors.

At deep level, the assay was performed. Repertoires were generated with immunoSEQ multiplex PCR, while TCRdb's copy carries only in-frame clones and drops some. The sample contains some 2 million clones, 95% of which appear only once. CDR1 and CDR2 from the germline V gene are MNHNY and SVGAGI (reference sequence). There are 11 residues in the CDR3. Trimming stripped 7 bases from V and 6 bases from J, with 10 bases between. Worth noting for this clone: Antigen specificity is unknown.

The sample consisted of naive CD4+ T cells sorted from blood. Subset here: CD45RA+ positively selected. The chain employs TRBV6-6 and TRBJ2-7; no reliable D call. The receptor comes from a man aged 18 to 35 in good health. Here the CDR3 reads CASIMRIEQYF. The CDR3 nucleotides read TGTGCCAGCATAATGAGGATCGAGCAGTACTTC.